One T cell receptor (beta chain) is described in this entry. Its matching antigen is unknown. Libraries were prepared by immunoSEQ multiplex PCR; TCRdb keeps only in-frame clonotypes and omits some of them. The sample lists 130,000 to 150,000 clones; 88% were seen once. This sample was included in a study of radiation and T cells in renal cell carcinoma. Overall study: Nephrectomy followed 15 Gy stereotactic body radiation by 4 weeks.

Time point defined: baseline pretreatment blood. Indicated treatment: 15 Gy SBRT to primary tumor, nephrectomy 4 weeks later. Clear cell pathology was present in this patient's renal cell carcinoma. Germline V lookup: CDR1 LNHNV, CDR2 YYDKDF (reference sequence). The CDR3 is made up of 15 amino acids. V was shortened by 1 base and J by 0 bases, with 7 bases between the two germline ends. Study-level findings and limits: Pretreatment tumor biopsies were lacking, so baseline clonotypes are unknown. From baseline, blood top tumor clonotypes peaked at 2 weeks post-radiation.

The sequence derives from a woman between 65 and 79 years old with renal cell carcinoma. Specimen: blood, collected from a patient whose treatment included radiotherapy and nephrectomy. This sequence joins TRBV15 and TRBJ2-1, with no clear D. The CDR3 sequence: CATSRGPGSYNEQFF. The CDR3 nucleotides read TGTGCCACCAGCAGAGGACCTGGCTCCTACAATGAGCAGTTCTTC.